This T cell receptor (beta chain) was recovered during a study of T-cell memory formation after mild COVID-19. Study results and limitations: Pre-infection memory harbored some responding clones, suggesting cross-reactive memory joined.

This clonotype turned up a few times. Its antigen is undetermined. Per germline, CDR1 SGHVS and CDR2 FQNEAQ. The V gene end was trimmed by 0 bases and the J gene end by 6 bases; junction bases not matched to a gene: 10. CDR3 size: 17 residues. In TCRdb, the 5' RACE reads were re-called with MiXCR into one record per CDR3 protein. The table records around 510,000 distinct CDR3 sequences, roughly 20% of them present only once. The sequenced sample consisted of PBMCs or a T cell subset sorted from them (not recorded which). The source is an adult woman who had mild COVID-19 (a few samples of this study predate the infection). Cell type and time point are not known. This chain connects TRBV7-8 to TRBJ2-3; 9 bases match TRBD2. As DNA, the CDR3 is TGTGCCAGCAGCTTAGCCTCTGGTAGCGGGAGTGGTGATACGCAGTATTTT. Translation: CASSLASGSGSGDTQYF.